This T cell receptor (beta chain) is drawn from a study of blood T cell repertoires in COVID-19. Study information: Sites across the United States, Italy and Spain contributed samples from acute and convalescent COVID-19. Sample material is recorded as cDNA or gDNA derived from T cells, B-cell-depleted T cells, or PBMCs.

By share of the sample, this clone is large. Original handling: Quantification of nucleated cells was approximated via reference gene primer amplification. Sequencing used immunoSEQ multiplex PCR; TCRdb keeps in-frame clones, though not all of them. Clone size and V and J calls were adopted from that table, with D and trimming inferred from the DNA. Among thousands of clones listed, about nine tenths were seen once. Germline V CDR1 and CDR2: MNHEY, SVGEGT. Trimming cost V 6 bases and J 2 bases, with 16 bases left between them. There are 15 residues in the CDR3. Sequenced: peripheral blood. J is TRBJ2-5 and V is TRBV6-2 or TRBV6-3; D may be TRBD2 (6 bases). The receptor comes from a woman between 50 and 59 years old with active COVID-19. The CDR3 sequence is CASSPATGTQETQYF. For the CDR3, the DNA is TGTGCCAGCAGCCCCGCCACTGGGACTCAAGAGACCCAGTACTTC.